These 29 T cell receptor beta chains were sequenced from one sample in a study of tumor-infiltrating lymphocytes in primary liver carcinoma. Blood RNA was derived from unsorted whole blood, and germline DNA was extracted too. TCR beta cDNA was made from 500 ng total RNA with a constant-region primer. Construction of TCR beta libraries relied on three successive nested multiplex PCR rounds employing slightly modified ARM-PCR. Investigators reported that the first two PCR rounds, at roughly 10 cycles each, used TRBV1-TRBV30 forward primers with a C-beta reverse primer. TCRdb independently ran MiXCR on the multiplex PCR reads; one entry per CDR3 protein. The sample contains approximately 330,000 distinct CDR3 sequences, almost 65% of which appear only once. Sequencing input: peripheral blood. Receptors were obtained from a man aged 40-55 years with primary liver carcinoma and hepatitis B virus infection.

This clonotype has a single count. The chain couples TRBV28 to TRBJ1-2; 7 bases match TRBD1. This CDR3 is 13 amino acids long. CDR1 and CDR2 from the germline V gene are MDHEN and SYDVKM. With 5 bases clipped from V and 6 bases from J, the junction kept 6 bases outside the gene matches. The CDR3 nucleotides read TGTGCCAGCAGTCCAGGACAGGCCCATGGCTACACCTTC. Amino acid sequence: CASSPGQAHGYTF.

Ten or more counts support this clonotype. A much more abundant neighbour one base away suggests this may be a read error. The chain couples TRBV11-2 to TRBJ2-2; TRBD2 aligns across 8 bases. V was pared by 5 bases and J by 7 bases, with 12 bases of the junction left unmatched. Germline V gives CDR1 SGHAT, CDR2 FQNNGV. The CDR3 totals 16 residues. The CDR3 is CASSTLGLDRCGELFF. The CDR3, as DNA: TGTGCCAGCAGCACCCTGGGACTAGATCGTTGCGGGGAGCTGTTTTTT.

Remarks on this clonotype: Being one base from a much bigger clone, this may be a read error. The chain is built from TRBV6-1 and TRBJ2-1; perhaps TRBD1 as D (5 bases). Germline lookup yields CDR1 MNHNS and CDR2 SASEGT. The CDR3 has 15 amino acids. CDR3 residues: CASRAQGRSYNEQLF. The CDR3 coding sequence is TGTGCCAGCAGAGCCCAGGGCCGCTCCTACAATGAGCAGCTCTTC.

The genes are TRBV5-4 and TRBJ2-3; 8 bases are shared with TRBD1. V gave up 3 bases and J gave up 2 bases; unmatched junction bases: 5. CDR1 and CDR2 from the germline V gene are SGHNT and YYREEE (reference sequence). The CDR3 loop spans 15 amino acids. The CDR3 DNA sequence: TGTGCCAGCAGCTCAGCGACAGGGGTCACAGATACGCAGTATTTT. It yields the protein CASSSATGVTDTQYF.

Notes on this clonotype: At one of its ends the junction is not consistent with the germline gene, which may arise from a read error. The chain carries TRBV6-1 and TRBJ1-1, with 7 positions matching TRBD1. The CDR3 loop spans 13 amino acids. CDR1 is MNHNS, CDR2 SASEGT, per germline. The DNA of the CDR3 is TGTGCCGGCAGGGGCGCAGGGGGTTATGAAGCTTTCTTT. Protein product: CAGRGAGGYEAFF.

A word on this clonotype: A single base separates this from a much larger clone, so it may be a read error. The chain recombines TRBV13 with TRBJ1-2; D might be TRBD1 (5 bases). There are 13 residues in the CDR3. V was trimmed by 0 bases and J by 11 bases, leaving 13 bases between them. Germline V gene lookup returns CDR1 PRHDT and CDR2 FYEKMQ (reference sequence). CDR3 coding DNA: TGTGCCAGCAGCTTAGGCAACGGGGCGCTATACACCTTC. This encodes CASSLGNGALYTF.

The rearrangement uses TRBV11-1 and TRBJ2-1, with D perhaps matching TRBD2 (6 bases). CDR1 is SGHAT, CDR2 FQDESV, per germline (reference sequence). The CDR3 contains 12 residues. Between the trimmed V and J ends, which lost 5 bases and 9 bases, there was a span of 11 bases. CDR3 sequence: CASSRTGAEQFF. The CDR3, as DNA: TGTGCCAGCAGCCGAACGGGAGCTGAGCAGTTCTTC.

This clonotype was recorded a few times. The V and J genes are TRBV24-1 and TRBJ2-1; no definite D call. V shed 1 base and J shed 11 bases, with 14 bases lying between them. This CDR3 has 14 residues. The germline V gene encodes CDR1 KGHDR and CDR2 SFDVKD. CDR3 coding DNA: TGTGCCACCAGTGATTTCCCAAACTACAGCCAGCAGTTCTTC. The encoded protein is CATSDFPNYSQQFF.

CDR3 sequence reads: CASSDSQGVGARGYEQYF. The DNA of the CDR3 is TGCGCCAGCAGTGACTCCCAGGGAGTGGGCGCCCGGGGCTACGAGCAGTACTTC. The chain uses TRBV10-2 and TRBJ2-7; D is perhaps TRBD1 or TRBD2 (5 bases each). The length of the CDR3 is 18 residues. V lost 3 bases, J lost 3 bases, and 24 bases lay in between. Germline CDR1 reads WSHSY; CDR2 reads SAAADI.

The rearrangement links TRBV11-2 to TRBJ2-1; possibly TRBD1 or TRBD2 for D (6 bases each). This CDR3 has 16 amino acids. Germline V CDR1 and CDR2: SGHAT, FQNNGV. The V end was cut by 6 bases, the J end by 1 base, with 16 bases between. The CDR3 nucleotides are TGTGCCAGCAGTCCCAGGGGAGGCGAATCCTACAATGAGCAGTTCTTC. This codes for CASSPRGGESYNEQFF.

The table lists this clonotype with a count of one. This may stem from a read error, because a much larger clone lies one nucleotide away. V and J are TRBV12-3 or TRBV12-4 and TRBJ2-7, with TRBD2 matching over 8 bases. The V and J ends lost 6 bases and 5 bases, in that order; junction bases with no gene match: 12. This CDR3 region has 15 residues. CDR3: CASSRGGDYNHEQYF. The CDR3 DNA reads as TGTGCCAGCAGCCGGGGGGGGGACTACAACCACGAGCAGTACTTC.

The genes are TRBV5-4 and TRBJ1-2; weak D call: TRBD1 (6 bases). The CDR3 has 13 residues. V was trimmed by 2 bases and J by 6 bases, leaving 11 bases between them. Germline V gene sequence: CDR1 SGHNT, CDR2 YYREEE (reference sequence). CDR3 nucleotides: TGTGCCAGCAGCTTAAGGGGGGAGGATGGCTACACCTTC. It codes for CASSLRGEDGYTF.

This clonotype was found many times. The V and J genes are TRBV11-1 and TRBJ2-1; 10 bases map to TRBD2. The germline CDR1 and CDR2 sequences are SGHAT and FQDESV (reference sequence). This CDR3 is built from 15 residues. Trimming at V came to 5 bases and at J to 9 bases, leaving 10 bases not matched to a gene. Here the CDR3 DNA reads TGTGCCAGCAGCAAGGGACTAGCGAAACGGGGTGAGCAGTTCTTC. Its translation: CASSKGLAKRGEQFF. Complete variable domain (other parts from reference TRBV11-1 and TRBJ2-1): EAEVAQSPRYKITEKSQAVAFWCDPISGHATLYWYRQILGQGPELLVQFQDESVVDDSQLPKDRFSAERLKGVDSTLKIQPAELGDSAMYLCASSKGLAKRGEQFFGPGTRLTVL.

In regard to this clonotype: A much bigger clone sits one base away, suggesting this may be a read error. The chain joins TRBV10-3 to TRBJ2-3; D is possibly TRBD1 or TRBD2 (6 bases each). V was cut by 0 bases and J by 2 bases, with 15 bases left in between. The CDR3 is made up of 17 amino acids. CDR1 and CDR2 (germline): ENHRY, SYGVKD. DNA of the CDR3: TGTGCCATCAGTGAGTCAATGGGGGGCCCCGCCACAGATACGCAGTATTTT. It translates to CAISESMGGPATDTQYF.

V usage is TRBV5-5 and J usage is TRBJ2-1, with 10 bases identical to TRBD2. CDR3 size: 15 residues. The V and J ends lost 3 bases and 12 bases, in that order; junction bases with no gene match: 12. The germline gives CDR1 SGHKS, CDR2 YYEKEE (reference sequence). This chain's CDR3 is CASSSGTSVGDVQFF. The CDR3 DNA is TGTGCCAGCAGCTCCGGGACTAGCGTCGGAGATGTGCAGTTCTTC.

In its sample, this clonotype was seen many times. The V call is TRBV4-2, the J call TRBJ2-7, with D perhaps TRBD2 (7 bases). Germline V gives CDR1 LGHNA, CDR2 YNFKEQ. The ends were cut back, 0 bases at V and 6 bases at J, with 12 bases in the middle. CDR3 length: 14 residues. The CDR3 DNA follows: TGTGCCAGCAGCCAAGATAGGGGGGGAGGCGAGCAGTACTTC. The encoded protein is CASSQDRGGGEQYF.

The chain carries TRBV14 and TRBJ2-1; D is ambiguous. Trimming cost V 5 bases and J 12 bases, with 17 bases left between them. Per germline, CDR1 SGHDN and CDR2 FVKESK. This CDR3 contains 13 residues. The CDR3, as DNA: TGTGCCAGCAGCTTCCGTAGATGGTGGGGGCAGTTCTTC. This translates into CASSFRRWWGQFF.

This clonotype has only one observation. At one of its ends the junction is not consistent with the germline gene, which may arise from a read error. The rearrangement links TRBV11-2 to TRBJ2-3; a weak D match, TRBD1 (5 bases). The V gene's germline CDR1 is SGHAT and CDR2 FQNNGV. The CDR3 spans 17 residues. In DNA form, the CDR3 reads TGTGCCAGCAACTTATCTTCATTTGGACATAACACAGATACGCAGTATTTT. Protein: CASNLSSFGHNTDTQYF. Variable domain in full (rest from reference TRBV11-2 and TRBJ2-3): EAGVAQSPRYKIIEKRQSVAFWCNPISGHATLYWYQQILGQGPKLLIQFQNNGVVDDSQLPKDRFSAERLKGVDSTLKIQPAKLEDSAVYLCASNLSSFGHNTDTQYFGPGTRLTVL.

Worth noting for this clonotype: Possible read error: a much larger clone is one base away. V and J are TRBV6-5 and TRBJ2-1; D is uncertain. The CDR3 contains 13 residues. Germline CDR1 MNHEY, CDR2 SVGAGI. V was shortened by 0 bases and J by 9 bases, with 9 bases between the two germline ends. DNA of the CDR3: TGTGCCAGCAGTTACTCGCTCATCGGTGAGCAGTTCTTC. Its translation is CASSYSLIGEQFF.

This clonotype was picked up many times. This chain uses TRBV11-2 with TRBJ2-5; D gene unclear. The germline V gene encodes CDR1 SGHAT and CDR2 FQNNGV. The CDR3 consists of 13 residues. Trimming removed 5 bases from V and 2 bases from J, with 9 bases in between. The CDR3 here is CASSRGVQETQYF. The CDR3 nucleotides read TGTGCCAGCAGCCGAGGAGTACAAGAGACCCAGTACTTC.

On this clonotype itself: This may arise from a read error, as a much more abundant clone is one base away. The chain combines TRBV12-3 or TRBV12-4 with TRBJ1-5; D call uncertain. V dropped 5 bases and J dropped 0 bases, with 11 bases sitting between them. This CDR3 has 15 amino acids. The CDR3 DNA sequence: TGTGCCAGCAGTGCCTTGGGTAATAGCAATCAGCCCCAGCATTTT. This codes for CASSALGNSNQPQHF.

For this clonotype: The junction shows a germline mismatch at one end, possibly a read error. The chain links TRBV2 to TRBJ1-6, with no clear D. Looked up from germline, CDR1 is SNHLY and CDR2 is FYNNEI. The CDR3 length is 14 residues. CDR3 DNA sequence: TGTGCCAGCTCGTTGAATCAGTGGAATTCACCCCTCCAATTT. It is translated as CASSLNQWNSPLQF.

The J gene is TRBJ2-7, the V gene TRBV6-2 or TRBV6-3, with 12 bases lining up with TRBD2. Per the germline V gene, CDR1 is MNHEY and CDR2 is SVGEGT. This CDR3 contains 18 residues. With 0 bases clipped from V and 4 bases from J, the junction kept 10 bases outside the gene matches. The CDR3, as DNA: TGTGCCAGCAGTTACTCCCCACCCCAGACTAGCGGGAGATACGAGCAGTACTTC. Amino acids: CASSYSPPQTSGRYEQYF.

The rearrangement joins TRBV20-1 to TRBJ2-7; no definite D call. Germline values: CDR1 DFQATT, CDR2 SNEGSKA (reference sequence). The CDR3 is made up of 14 amino acids. Between the trimmed V and J ends, which lost 3 bases and 0 bases, there was a span of 12 bases. The CDR3 sequence: CSARLPRSSYEQYF. The CDR3 bases are TGCAGTGCTAGGCTCCCCCGCAGCTCCTACGAGCAGTACTTC.

J is TRBJ2-1 and V is TRBV11-3, with D unresolved. CDR3 length equals 14 residues. CDR1 and CDR2 (germline): SGHNT, YENEEA. The V gene lost 3 bases and the J gene lost 5 bases, with 11 bases spanning the gap. DNA of the CDR3: TGTGCCAGCAGCTTTGGGGTCAGCAACAATGAGCAGTTCTTC. This sequence encodes CASSFGVSNNEQFF.

Notes on this clonotype: The junction departs from germline at one end; a sequencing error may be responsible. The chain combines TRBV11-1 with TRBJ1-1; 9 bases line up with TRBD1. The CDR3 has 16 residues. The V gene's germline CDR1 is SGHAT and CDR2 FQDESV (reference sequence). CDR3 sequence reads: CTSSLSLDRGGTEAFF. For the CDR3, the DNA is TGTACCAGCAGCCTTAGCTTGGACAGGGGAGGTACTGAAGCTTTCTTT.

On this clonotype: The junction departs from the called germline gene at one end, perhaps through a read error. The CDR3 DNA is TGTGCCAGCAGTTACAGCCAGGGGAACAATGAGGAGTTCTTC. Encoded protein: CASSYSQGNNEEFF. This rearrangement joins TRBV6-6 to TRBJ2-1, with D maybe TRBD1 (6 bases). The germline V gene has CDR1 MNHNY and CDR2 SVGAGI (reference sequence). The CDR3 sequence is 14 residues long.

The V gene is TRBV29-1, the J gene TRBJ2-7; the D call may be TRBD1 or TRBD2 (7 bases each). CDR3 length: 13 amino acids. From germline, CDR1 is SQVTM and CDR2 ANQGSEA. V lost 6 bases, J lost 13 bases, and 25 bases lay in between. The DNA of the CDR3 is TGCAGCGTACAGGGGAGGGGGATCTACGTGCACTACTTC. Translating gives CSVQGRGIYVHYF.

Concerning this clonotype itself: Possible read error: a much larger clone is one base away. The chain has TRBV29-1 and TRBJ2-7; D unclear. The V gene's germline CDR1 is SQVTM and CDR2 ANQGSEA. This CDR3 region has 11 residues. The CDR3 bases are TGCGGCGCCGCGACGGTGGGCGAGCAGTACTTC. Encoded protein: CGAATVGEQYF.